The source of this T cell receptor (beta chain) is a study of blood T cell repertoires in COVID-19. Profiled with immunoSEQ multiplex PCR; TCRdb holds only in-frame clones, not every one. This table holds fewer than 50,000 clones, around four fifths found once. Germline V gene sequence: CDR1 MNHEY, CDR2 SVGAGI. This CDR3 is 14 amino acids long. J gave up 1 base and V 7 bases, and 6 bases lay outside the gene matches. The sequence came from an elderly woman with active or convalescent COVID-19. V gene TRBV6-5 combines with J gene TRBJ1-1; 7 nucleotides agree with TRBD1. Material for sequencing was peripheral blood. The CDR3 DNA reads as TGTGCCAGCAAACGAGGACAGGCGAACACTGAAGCTTTCTTT. This translates into CASKRGQANTEAFF.